What follows are 3 T cell receptor beta chains derived from one specimen sequenced in a study of control samples from healthy donors and cancer patients. Some clones are missing from TCRdb's copy, which holds only in-frame ones; the method was immunoSEQ multiplex PCR. The table lists about 70,000 clones, about 87% of them singletons. Sequenced input: PBMCs. These receptors all stem from a woman aged 45-65 years with head and neck cancer.

This clone appeared once. The chain combines TRBV28 with TRBJ1-5; 7 bases map to TRBD1. The CDR3 has 14 residues. CDR1 and CDR2 (germline): MDHEN, SYDVKM. V was clipped by 11 bases and J by 7 bases; unmatched bases: 14. The CDR3 DNA follows: TGTGCCGTTCAGCTTGGGCAGGGGGTACAGCCCCAGCATTTT. Translating it yields CAVQLGQGVQPQHF.

DNA of the CDR3: TGTGCCTGGGGTCAGGGGACAGAGGGAGAGACCCAGTACTTC. This encodes CAWGQGTEGETQYF. The chain is built from TRBV30 and TRBJ2-5, with 7 bases lining up with TRBD1. V lost 5 bases to trimming and J lost 4 bases; unmatched junction nucleotides: 10. The CDR3 loop spans 14 amino acids. Germline assignment: CDR1 GTSNPN and CDR2 SVGIG (reference sequence).

V usage is TRBV12-1 and J usage is TRBJ1-1; TRBD1, the table's D call, lacks a check against the DNA. TRBV12-1 is termed a pseudogene. The CDR3 is 17 residues long. Written as DNA, the CDR3 is TGTGCCAGCAGCTTTGGGTCAAACAAAAAGATGAACACTGAAGCTTTCTTT. This codes for CASSFGSNKKMNTEAFF.